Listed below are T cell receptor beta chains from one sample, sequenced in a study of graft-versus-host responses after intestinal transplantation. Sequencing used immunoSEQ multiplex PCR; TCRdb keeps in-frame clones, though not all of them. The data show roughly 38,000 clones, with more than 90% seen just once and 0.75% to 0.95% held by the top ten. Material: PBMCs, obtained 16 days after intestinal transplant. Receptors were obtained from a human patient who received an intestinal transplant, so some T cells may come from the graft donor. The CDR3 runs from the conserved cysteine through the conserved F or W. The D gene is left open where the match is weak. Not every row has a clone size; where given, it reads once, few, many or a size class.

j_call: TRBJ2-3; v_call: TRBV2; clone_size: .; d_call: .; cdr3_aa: CASSDTLERTASTDTQYF; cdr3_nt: TGTGCCAGCAGTGATACTTTGGAAAGGACAGCTAGCACAGATACGCAGTATTTT
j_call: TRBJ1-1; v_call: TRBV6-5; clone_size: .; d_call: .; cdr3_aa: CASSYSVTIMNTEAFF; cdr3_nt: TGTGCCAGCAGTTACTCGGTCACAATTATGAACACTGAAGCTTTCTTT
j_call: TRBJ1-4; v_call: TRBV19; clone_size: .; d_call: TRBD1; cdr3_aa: CASRMGQGVGEKLFF; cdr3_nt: TGTGCCAGTAGAATGGGACAGGGGGTTGGTGAAAAACTGTTTTTT
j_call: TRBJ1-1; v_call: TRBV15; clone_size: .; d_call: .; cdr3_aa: CATSRDLGPPNTEAFF; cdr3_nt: TGTGCCACCAGCAGAGACCTCGGACCACCGAACACTGAAGCTTTCTTT
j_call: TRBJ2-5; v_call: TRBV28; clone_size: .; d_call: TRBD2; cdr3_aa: CASSFPPGGTQYF; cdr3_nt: TGTGCCAGCAGTTTCCCCCCGGGGGGGACCCAGTACTTC
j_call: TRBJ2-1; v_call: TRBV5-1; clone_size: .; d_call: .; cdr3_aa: CASSLLADEQFF; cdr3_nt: TGCGCCAGCAGCCTCCTCGCGGATGAGCAGTTCTTC
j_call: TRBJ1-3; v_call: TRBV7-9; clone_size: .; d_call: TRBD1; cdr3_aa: CASIPLQGDSGNTIYF; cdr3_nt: TGTGCCAGCATCCCTTTACAGGGGGACTCTGGAAACACCATATATTTT
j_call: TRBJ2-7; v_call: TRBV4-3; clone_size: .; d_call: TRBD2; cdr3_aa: CASSQQAGGREQYF; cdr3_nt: TGCGCCAGCAGCCAACAAGCGGGAGGTCGCGAGCAGTACTTC
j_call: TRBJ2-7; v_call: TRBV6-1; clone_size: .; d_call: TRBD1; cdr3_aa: CASNRDSSHEQYF; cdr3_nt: TGTGCCAGTAACCGGGACAGCTCCCACGAGCAGTACTTC
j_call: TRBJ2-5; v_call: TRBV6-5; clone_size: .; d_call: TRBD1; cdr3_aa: CACRPDRGQETQYF; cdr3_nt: TGTGCCTGCAGACCCGACAGGGGGCAGGAGACCCAGTACTTC
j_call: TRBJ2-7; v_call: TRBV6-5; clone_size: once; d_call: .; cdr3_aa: CASSPSRGSYEQYF; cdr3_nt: TGTGCCAGCAGTCCCAGCCGGGGGTCCTACGAGCAGTACTTC
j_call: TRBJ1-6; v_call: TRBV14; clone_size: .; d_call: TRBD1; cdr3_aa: CASSPRQGGSPLHF; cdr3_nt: TGTGCCAGCAGCCCTCGACAGGGCGGTTCACCCCTCCACTTT
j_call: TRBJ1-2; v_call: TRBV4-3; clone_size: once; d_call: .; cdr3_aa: CASSQDQGVYGYTF; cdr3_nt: TGCGCCAGCAGCCAAGATCAAGGAGTCTATGGCTACACCTTC